Below, 10 T cell receptor beta chains from the same sample are listed, as sequenced in a study of blood T cell repertoires in COVID-19. The data were produced by immunoSEQ multiplex PCR, yet TCRdb's version contains in-frame clones alone and is incomplete. Of 150,000 to 200,000 clones in the sample, about 80% were seen once. Sequencing was carried out using peripheral blood. The origin of the receptors is a human donor with acute or convalescent COVID-19. The donor label of this sample is uncertain.

As concerns this clone: A much larger clone differs from this one at a single base, so this may be a read error. The sample has other DNA sequences that encode this CDR3 too. CDR3 region: CASSSDRAYEQYF. CDR3 in DNA: TGTGCCAGCAGCTCGGACAGGGCCTACGAGCAGTACTTC. The rearrangement links TRBV5-4 to TRBJ2-7, with TRBD1 matching 8 bases. The CDR3 runs 13 residues. V was clipped by 3 bases and J by 2 bases; unmatched bases: 1. Germline lookup yields CDR1 SGHNT and CDR2 YYREEE (reference sequence).

The sample holds one count of this clone. The J gene is TRBJ2-1, the V gene TRBV15; D is possibly TRBD2 (6 bases). CDR1 is LNHNV, CDR2 YYDKDF, per germline (reference sequence). The CDR3 consists of 17 residues. Trimming took 5 bases from V and 3 from J, leaving 20 bases between them. CDR3 sequence reads: CATSVDRDSANYNEQFF. Written as DNA, the CDR3 is TGTGCCACCAGCGTGGATAGGGACTCAGCGAACTACAATGAGCAGTTCTTC.

The V and J genes are TRBV5-4 and TRBJ1-5, with 11 bases fitting TRBD1. Germline V CDR1 and CDR2: SGHNT, YYREEE (reference sequence). V lost 4 bases, J lost 5 bases, and 5 bases stayed unmatched. The CDR3 contains 15 residues. CDR3 in amino acids: CASSHGTGGDQPQHF. The CDR3 bases are TGTGCCAGCAGCCACGGGACAGGGGGGGATCAGCCCCAGCATTTT. Full variable domain (outside the CDR3, taken from reference TRBV5-4 and TRBJ1-5): ETGVTQSPTHLIKTRGQQVTLRCSSQSGHNTVSWYQQALGQGPQFIFQYYREEENGRGNFPPRFSGLQFPNYSSELNVNALELDDSALYLCASSHGTGGDQPQHFGDGTRLSIL.

The chain carries TRBV24-1 and TRBJ2-3, with a weak D call TRBD2 (6 bases). V was clipped by 5 bases and J by 5 bases, with 13 bases between them. Germline CDR1 and CDR2: KGHDR and SFDVKD. The CDR3 consists of 14 residues. The CDR3 region has the DNA TGTGCCACCAGTGCGACTAGTTCAGGAGATACGCAGTATTTT. Protein sequence: CATSATSSGDTQYF.

The chain uses TRBV7-9 and TRBJ2-7; 7 nucleotides align to TRBD2. V was pared by 0 bases and J by 6 bases, with 11 bases of the junction left unmatched. In germline, CDR1 is SEHNR, CDR2 FQNEAQ (reference sequence). This CDR3 contains 16 residues. CDR3 DNA sequence: TGTGCCAGCAGCTTAGCGGTGGCGGGAGACTCAGGCGAGCAGTACTTC. Residues: CASSLAVAGDSGEQYF.

This clone was found a few times. The chain carries TRBV28 and TRBJ2-1; D unclear. This CDR3 has 13 amino acids. Germline-derived CDR1 and CDR2 are MDHEN and SYDVKM. The ends were cut back, 2 bases at V and 7 bases at J, with 9 bases in the middle. The CDR3 DNA reads as TGTGCCAGCAGTTTAGTGGCCGGGAATGAGCAGTTCTTC. Translation: CASSLVAGNEQFF.

The chain is built from TRBV6-5 and TRBJ1-1, with TRBD1 matching over 7 bases. Germline V gene lookup returns CDR1 MNHEY and CDR2 SVGAGI. CDR3 length: 15 amino acids. J lost 0 bases, V lost 8 bases, and 9 bases had no gene match. The CDR3 spells CASGRQGLMNTEAFF. The DNA for the CDR3 is TGTGCCAGCGGAAGACAGGGCCTCATGAACACTGAAGCTTTCTTT.

CDR3 region: CASSLVSGGSVYEQYF. CDR3 DNA sequence: TGTGCCAGCAGCTTAGTCTCCGGGGGTAGTGTCTACGAGCAGTACTTC. V and J are TRBV7-2 and TRBJ2-7; D perhaps matches TRBD2 (6 bases). V was trimmed by 1 base and J by 3 bases, leaving 16 bases between them. The CDR3 is made up of 16 amino acids. Germline assignment: CDR1 SGHTA and CDR2 FQGNSA.

This chain joins TRBV2 and TRBJ1-4, with D unresolved. V was pared by 4 bases and J by 8 bases, with 11 bases between. Germline CDR1 is SNHLY and CDR2 is FYNNEI. The CDR3 sequence is 13 residues long. CDR3 nucleotides: TGTGCCAGCAGTGTGTTTCAGCGGGAAAAACTGTTTTTT. It yields the protein CASSVFQREKLFF.

The CDR3, as DNA: TGTGCCTGGAGCTCGTCCCTACCGCCCACCGGGGAGCTGTTTTTT. The encoded protein is CAWSSSLPPTGELFF. The V call is TRBV30, the J call TRBJ2-2; D unresolved. CDR1 and CDR2 from the germline V gene are GTSNPN and SVGIG (reference sequence). V was clipped by 3 bases and J by 4 bases, with 15 bases between them. This CDR3 is built from 15 residues.